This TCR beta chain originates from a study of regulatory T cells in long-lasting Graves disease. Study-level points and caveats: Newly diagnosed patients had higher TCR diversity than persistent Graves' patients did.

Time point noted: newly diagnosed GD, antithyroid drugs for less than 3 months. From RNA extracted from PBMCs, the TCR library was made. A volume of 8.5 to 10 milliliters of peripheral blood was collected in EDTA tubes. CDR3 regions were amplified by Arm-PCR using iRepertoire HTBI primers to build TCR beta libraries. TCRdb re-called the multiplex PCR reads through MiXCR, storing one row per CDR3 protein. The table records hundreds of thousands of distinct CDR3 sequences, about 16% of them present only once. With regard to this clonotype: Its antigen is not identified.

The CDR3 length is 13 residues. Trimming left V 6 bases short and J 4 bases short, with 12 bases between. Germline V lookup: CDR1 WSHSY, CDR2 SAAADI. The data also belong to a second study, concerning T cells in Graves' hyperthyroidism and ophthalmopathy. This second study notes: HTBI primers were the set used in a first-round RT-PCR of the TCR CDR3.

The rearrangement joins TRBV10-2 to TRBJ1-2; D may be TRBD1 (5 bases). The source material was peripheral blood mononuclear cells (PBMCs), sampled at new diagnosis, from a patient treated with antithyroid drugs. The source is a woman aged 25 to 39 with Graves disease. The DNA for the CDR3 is TGCGCCAGCAGACGGACAAGGTCCTATGGCTACACCTTC. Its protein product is CASRRTRSYGYTF.